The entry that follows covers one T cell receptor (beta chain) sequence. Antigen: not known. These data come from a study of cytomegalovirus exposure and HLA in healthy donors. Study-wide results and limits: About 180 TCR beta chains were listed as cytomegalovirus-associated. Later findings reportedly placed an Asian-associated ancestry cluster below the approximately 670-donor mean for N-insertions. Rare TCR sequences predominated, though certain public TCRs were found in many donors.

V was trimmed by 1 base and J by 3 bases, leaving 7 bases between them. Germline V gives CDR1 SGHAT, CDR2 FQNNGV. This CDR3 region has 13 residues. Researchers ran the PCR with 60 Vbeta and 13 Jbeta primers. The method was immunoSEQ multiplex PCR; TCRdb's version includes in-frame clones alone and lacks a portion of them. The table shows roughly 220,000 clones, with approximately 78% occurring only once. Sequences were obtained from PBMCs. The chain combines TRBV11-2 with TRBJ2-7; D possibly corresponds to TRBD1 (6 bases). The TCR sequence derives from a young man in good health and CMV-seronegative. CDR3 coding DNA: TGTGCCAGCAGCTTAGCAGGGGTCTACGAGCAGTACTTC. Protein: CASSLAGVYEQYF.